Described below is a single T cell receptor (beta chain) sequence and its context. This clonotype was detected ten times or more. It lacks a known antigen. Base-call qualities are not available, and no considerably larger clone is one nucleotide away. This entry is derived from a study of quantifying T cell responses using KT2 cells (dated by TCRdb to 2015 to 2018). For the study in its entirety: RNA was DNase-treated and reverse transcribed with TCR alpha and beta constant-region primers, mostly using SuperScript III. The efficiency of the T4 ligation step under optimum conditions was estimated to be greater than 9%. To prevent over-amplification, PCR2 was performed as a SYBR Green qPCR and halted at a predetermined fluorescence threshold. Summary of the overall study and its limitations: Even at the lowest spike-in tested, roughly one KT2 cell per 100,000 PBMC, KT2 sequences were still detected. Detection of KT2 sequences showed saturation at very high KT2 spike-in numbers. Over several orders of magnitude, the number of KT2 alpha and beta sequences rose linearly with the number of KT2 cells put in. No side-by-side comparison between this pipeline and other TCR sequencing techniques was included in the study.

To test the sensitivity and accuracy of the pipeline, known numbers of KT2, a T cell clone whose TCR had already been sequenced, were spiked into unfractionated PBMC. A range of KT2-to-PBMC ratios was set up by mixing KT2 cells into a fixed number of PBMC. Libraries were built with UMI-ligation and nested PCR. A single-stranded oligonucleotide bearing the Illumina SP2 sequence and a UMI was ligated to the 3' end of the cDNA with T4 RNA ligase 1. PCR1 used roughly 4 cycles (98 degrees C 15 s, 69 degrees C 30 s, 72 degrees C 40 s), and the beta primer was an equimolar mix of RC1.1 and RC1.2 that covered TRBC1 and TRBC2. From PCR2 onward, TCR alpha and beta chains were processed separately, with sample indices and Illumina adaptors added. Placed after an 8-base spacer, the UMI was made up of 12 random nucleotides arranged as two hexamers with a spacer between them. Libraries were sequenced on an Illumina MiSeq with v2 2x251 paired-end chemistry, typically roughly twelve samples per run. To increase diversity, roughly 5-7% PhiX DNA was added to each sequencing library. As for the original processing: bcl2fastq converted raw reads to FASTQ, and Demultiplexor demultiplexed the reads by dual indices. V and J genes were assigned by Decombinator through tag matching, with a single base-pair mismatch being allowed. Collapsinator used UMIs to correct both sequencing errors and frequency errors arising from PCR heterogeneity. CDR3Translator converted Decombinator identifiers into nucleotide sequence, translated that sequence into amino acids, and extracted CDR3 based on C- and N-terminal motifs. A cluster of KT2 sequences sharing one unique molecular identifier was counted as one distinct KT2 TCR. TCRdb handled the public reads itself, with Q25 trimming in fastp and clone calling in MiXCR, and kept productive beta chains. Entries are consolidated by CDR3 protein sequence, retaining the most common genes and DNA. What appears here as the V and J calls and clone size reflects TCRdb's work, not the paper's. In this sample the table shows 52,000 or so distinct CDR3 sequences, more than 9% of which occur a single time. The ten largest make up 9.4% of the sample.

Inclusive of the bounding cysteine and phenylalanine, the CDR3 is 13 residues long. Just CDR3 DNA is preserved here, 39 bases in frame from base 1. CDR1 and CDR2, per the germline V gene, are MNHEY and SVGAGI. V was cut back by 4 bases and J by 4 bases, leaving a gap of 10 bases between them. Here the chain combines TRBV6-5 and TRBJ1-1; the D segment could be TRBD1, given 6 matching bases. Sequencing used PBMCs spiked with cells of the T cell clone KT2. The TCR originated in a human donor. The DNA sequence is TGTGCCAGCAGTTCTCCCAGGGGCACTGAAGCTTTCTTT. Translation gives CASSSPRGTEAFF.